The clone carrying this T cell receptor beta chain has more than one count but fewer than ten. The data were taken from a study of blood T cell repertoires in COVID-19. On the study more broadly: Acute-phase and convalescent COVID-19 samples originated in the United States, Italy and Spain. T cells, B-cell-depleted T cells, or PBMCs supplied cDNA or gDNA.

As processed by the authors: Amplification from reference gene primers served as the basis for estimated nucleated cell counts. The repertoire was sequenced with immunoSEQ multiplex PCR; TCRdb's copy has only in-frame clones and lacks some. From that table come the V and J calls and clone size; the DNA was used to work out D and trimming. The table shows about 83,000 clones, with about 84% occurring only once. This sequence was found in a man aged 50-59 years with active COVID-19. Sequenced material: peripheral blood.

This CDR3 is CASSPSGGLAYEQYF. As DNA, the CDR3 is TGTGCCAGCAGCCCTAGCGGGGGGCTTGCCTACGAGCAGTACTTC. This rearrangement joins TRBV11-3 to TRBJ2-7, with TRBD2 identical over 11 bases. The germline CDR1 and CDR2 sequences are SGHNT and YENEEA. The CDR3 has 15 amino acids. V shed 5 bases and J 2 bases; nucleotides not matched to a gene: 5. The complete variable domain, with remaining parts taken from reference TRBV11-3 and TRBJ2-7, reads EAGVVQSPRYKIIEKKQPVAFWCNPISGHNTLYWYLQNLGQGPELLIRYENEEAVDDSQLPKDRFSAERLKGVDSTLKIQPAELGDSAVYLCASSPSGGLAYEQYFGPGTRLTVT.